The 30 T cell receptor beta chains reported below all come from one sample, sequenced in a study of cytomegalovirus exposure and HLA in healthy donors. The study ran its PCR with 60 Vbeta and 13 Jbeta primers. Produced via immunoSEQ multiplex PCR; TCRdb's table is partial and in-frame only. The table shows about 64,000 clones, with 65% to 90% occurring only once. Input material: PBMCs. All receptors derive from a female donor in good health and CMV-seronegative.

This chain uses TRBV10-2 with TRBJ2-7; 9 bases agree with TRBD2. V dropped 8 bases and J dropped 2; count of bases not matched to a gene: 4. Germline CDR1 is WSHSY and CDR2 is SAAADI. The length of the CDR3 is 13 residues. This CDR3 reads CASAGGGAYEQYF. CDR3 nucleotides: TGCGCCAGCGCGGGAGGGGGGGCCTACGAGCAGTACTTC.

The chain couples TRBV19 to TRBJ2-7; 8 bases line up with TRBD1. Germline V CDR1 and CDR2: LNHDA, SQIVND (reference sequence). J was trimmed by 3 bases and V by 6 bases; bases with no gene match: 10. The CDR3 consists of 15 residues. CDR3 protein: CASSNGGQGYYEQYF. CDR3 nucleotides: TGTGCCAGTAGCAATGGAGGACAGGGATACTACGAGCAGTACTTC.

The V and J genes are TRBV9 and TRBJ2-3, with 9 bases fitting TRBD1. The junction had 10 bases not matched to a gene; V was cut back by 3 bases and J by 2 bases. Germline values: CDR1 SGDLS, CDR2 YYNGEE. There are 17 residues in the CDR3. CDR3 protein: CASSATGGMTHTDTQYF. In nucleotides, the CDR3 is TGTGCCAGCAGCGCCACAGGGGGCATGACCCACACAGATACGCAGTATTTT.

The chain couples TRBV28 to TRBJ1-1; D is uncertain. V lost 1 base, J lost 6 bases, and 6 bases lay in between. Germline V gene lookup returns CDR1 MDHEN and CDR2 SYDVKM. The CDR3 length is 12 residues. The CDR3 sequence: CASSLSQAEAFF. In nucleotides, the CDR3 is TGTGCCAGCAGTTTATCCCAGGCTGAAGCTTTCTTT.

The chain joins TRBV6-6 to TRBJ2-1, with 8 nucleotides matching TRBD2. Germline loops: CDR1 MNHNY, CDR2 SVGAGI (reference sequence). The V gene end was trimmed by 6 bases and the J gene end by 7 bases; junction bases not matched to a gene: 11. The CDR3 is 15 residues long. CDR3 nucleotide sequence: TGTGCCAGCAGCCCGACGGGACTAGAGGGGAATGAGCAGTTCTTC. Protein: CASSPTGLEGNEQFF.

The chain combines TRBV7-2 with TRBJ2-1, with TRBD2 identical over 11 bases. The CDR3 contains 16 residues. Germline V gives CDR1 SGHTA, CDR2 FQGNSA. J lost 7 bases, V lost 2 bases, and 7 bases had no gene match. The CDR3 nucleotides read TGTGCCAGCAGCTTAAAACTAGCGGGGGAAGGGAATGAGCAGTTCTTC. Residues: CASSLKLAGEGNEQFF.

CDR3 protein: CASSPNQGRGNEKLFF. The DNA of the CDR3 is TGTGCCAGCAGCCCAAACCAGGGCAGGGGTAATGAAAAACTGTTTTTT. This chain joins TRBV5-4 and TRBJ1-4, with D maybe TRBD1 (6 bases). V lost 4 bases to trimming and J lost 4 bases, with 17 bases between them. From germline, CDR1 is SGHNT and CDR2 YYREEE (reference sequence). This CDR3 comprises 16 residues.

This clone was observed once. The V call is TRBV4-2, the J call TRBJ2-2; a weak D match, TRBD2 (8 bases). The V gene's germline CDR1 is LGHNA and CDR2 YNFKEQ. The CDR3 contains 18 residues. V lost 0 bases, J lost 6 bases, and 20 bases lay in between. CDR3 sequence (DNA): TGTGCCAGCAGCCAAGACGACCTCCGGGAGGGGGCACCCGGGGAGCTGTTTTTT. Residues: CASSQDDLREGAPGELFF.

This clone was detected once. The chain links TRBV19 to TRBJ2-3; the D gene is possibly TRBD2 (6 bases). There are 16 residues in the CDR3. V lost 3 bases and J lost 0, with 13 bases in between. The germline V gene has CDR1 LNHDA and CDR2 SQIVND (reference sequence). CDR3 region: CASSISEGTSTDTQYF. Here the CDR3 DNA reads TGTGCCAGTAGTATCTCCGAAGGGACTAGCACAGATACGCAGTATTTT.

This chain uses TRBV7-3 with TRBJ2-7; 9 bases agree with TRBD2. The CDR3 extends over 17 amino acids. V lost 5 bases to trimming and J lost 0 bases; unmatched junction nucleotides: 11. Germline CDR1 SGHTA, CDR2 FQGTGA. CDR3 protein: CASSPLVLAGTSYEQYF. The CDR3 coding sequence is TGTGCCAGCAGCCCCCTTGTGCTAGCGGGGACCTCCTACGAGCAGTACTTC.

The chain is built from TRBV28 and TRBJ2-5; D is possibly TRBD1 (5 bases). Germline CDR1 is MDHEN and CDR2 is SYDVKM. The CDR3 extends over 15 amino acids. V was cut by 6 bases and J by 1 base, with 15 bases left in between. The CDR3, as DNA: TGTGCCAGCAGCCCGTTACAGGTGGGCCAAGAGACCCAGTACTTC. The encoded protein is CASSPLQVGQETQYF.

CDR3 residues: CASSLTSGQETQYF. DNA of the CDR3: TGCGCCAGCAGCCTTACTAGCGGCCAAGAGACCCAGTACTTC. This chain connects TRBV5-1 to TRBJ2-5; 8 positions match TRBD2. The CDR3 totals 14 residues. Trimming cost V 4 bases and J 1 base; bases outside gene matches: 3. Germline-derived CDR1 and CDR2 are SGHRS and YFSETQ.

The table lists this clone with a count of one. This chain connects TRBV21-1 to TRBJ1-5. TRBV21-1 is flagged as a pseudogene. CDR3 length: 15 amino acids. This chain's CDR3 is CASSKCGGAPEPQHF. Written as DNA, the CDR3 is TGTGCCAGCAGCAAATGTGGGGGGGCGCCCGAGCCCCAGCATTTT.

The rearrangement joins TRBV5-6 to TRBJ1-1, with 8 nucleotides matching TRBD1. After removal of 3 bases from V and 3 bases from J, the junction contained 4 bases not matched to a gene. This CDR3 has 14 amino acids. Germline CDR1 SGHDT, CDR2 YYEEEE. The CDR3 is CASSWGQVDTEAFF. DNA of the CDR3: TGTGCCAGCAGCTGGGGACAGGTTGACACTGAAGCTTTCTTT.

V and J are TRBV27 and TRBJ2-7, with D perhaps TRBD1 (5 bases). Per germline, CDR1 MNHEY and CDR2 SMNVEV (reference sequence). The CDR3 spans 15 residues. Trimming stripped 1 base from V and 6 bases from J, with 16 bases between. CDR3 in DNA: TGTGCCAGCAGTTTATGGGGCAGTGTCGTGGGCGAGCAGTACTTC. This encodes CASSLWGSVVGEQYF.

The chain couples TRBV7-9 to TRBJ2-1; maybe TRBD1 (6 bases). From germline, CDR1 is SEHNR and CDR2 FQNEAQ (reference sequence). The CDR3 has 15 amino acids. V lost 2 bases, J lost 4 bases, and 12 bases lay in between. CDR3 nucleotide sequence: TGTGCCAGCAGCTTAACGCAGGGGCCTTACAATGAGCAGTTCTTC. It yields the protein CASSLTQGPYNEQFF. The full variable domain, rest sourced from reference TRBV7-9 and TRBJ2-1, is DTGVSQNPRHKITKRGQNVTFRCDPISEHNRLYWYRQTLGQGPEFLTYFQNEAQLEKSRLLSDRFSAERPKGSFSTLEIQRTEQGDSAMYLCASSLTQGPYNEQFFGPGTRLTVL.

This chain uses TRBV2 with TRBJ1-5; D is unresolved. Germline V gene lookup returns CDR1 SNHLY and CDR2 FYNNEI. The CDR3 runs 15 residues. V was trimmed by 8 bases and J by 2 bases, leaving 16 bases between them. The CDR3 is CASLATGLGNQPQHF. CDR3 DNA: TGTGCCAGCCTTGCGACGGGGTTGGGCAATCAGCCCCAGCATTTT.

The count of this clone is one. This chain connects TRBV19 to TRBJ2-7; perhaps TRBD1 as D (7 bases). Germline V gives CDR1 LNHDA, CDR2 SQIVND (reference sequence). CDR3 length equals 13 residues. V was clipped by 6 bases and J by 7 bases, with 16 bases between them. DNA for the CDR3: TGTGCCAGTAGCAGTACAGGGGCGGGGGAGCAGTACTTC. Translated, it gives CASSSTGAGEQYF.

CDR3 loop: CASSGPGLAGYEQYF. Written as DNA, the CDR3 is TGTGCCAGCAGTGGACCTGGACTAGCGGGCTACGAGCAGTACTTC. V and J are TRBV6-1 and TRBJ2-7; 11 bases map to TRBD2. With 4 bases clipped from V and 3 bases from J, the junction kept 5 bases outside the gene matches. The CDR3 runs 15 residues. The V gene's germline CDR1 is MNHNS and CDR2 SASEGT.

This clone was observed a single time. This sequence joins TRBV6-5 and TRBJ1-1; possible D gene TRBD1, 5 bases. V lost 5 bases, J lost 8 bases, and 18 bases lay in between. Germline CDR1 is MNHEY and CDR2 is SVGAGI. The length of the CDR3 is 14 residues. CDR3 residues: CASSQEYRFSEAFF. The CDR3 DNA reads TGTGCCAGCAGTCAAGAATACAGGTTTTCGGAAGCTTTCTTT.

This sequence joins TRBV10-1 and TRBJ1-5; D uncertain. Trimming shortened V by 7 bases and J by 7 bases, and 17 bases separated the two germline ends. CDR3 length equals 14 residues. Germline V gives CDR1 WNHNN, CDR2 SYGVQD (reference sequence). The CDR3 loop is CASTESRLTQPQHF. The CDR3 nucleotides read TGCGCCAGCACCGAGAGCAGGTTAACACAGCCCCAGCATTTT.

This chain connects TRBV7-9 to TRBJ1-5; the match to TRBD1 covers 7 bases. Germline-derived CDR1 and CDR2 are SEHNR and FQNEAQ (reference sequence). V lost 5 bases and J lost 7; bases outside the gene matches: 14. CDR3 size: 16 residues. In DNA form, the CDR3 reads TGTGCCAGCAGCCTCTACCCTGGGGACAGAGAGCAGCCCCAGCATTTT. Translated: CASSLYPGDREQPQHF.

The rearrangement joins TRBV4-3 to TRBJ1-6; D uncertain. CDR3 length equals 16 residues. With 4 bases removed from V and 0 bases from J, the gap between germline ends came to 10 bases. Germline V gene sequence: CDR1 LGHNA, CDR2 YSLEER. The CDR3 DNA sequence: TGCGCCAGCAGCCGCCTTCGGAGCTCCTATAATTCACCCCTCCACTTT. This translates into CASSRLRSSYNSPLHF.

The chain uses TRBV27 and TRBJ2-2, with TRBD1 as a possible D gene (5 bases). The germline V and J ends were trimmed by 2 bases and 5 bases, with 21 bases remaining between them. CDR3 size: 18 residues. Germline CDR1 is MNHEY and CDR2 is SMNVEV (reference sequence). The chain's CDR3 is CASSLVSTTSSGTGELFF. CDR3 nucleotide sequence: TGTGCCAGCAGTTTAGTCTCCACCACCAGCTCAGGGACCGGGGAGCTGTTTTTT.

The rearrangement joins TRBV5-4 to TRBJ2-5; 12 bases map to TRBD2. The CDR3 spans 16 residues. In germline, CDR1 is SGHNT, CDR2 YYREEE (reference sequence). J was trimmed by 5 bases and V by 4 bases; bases with no gene match: 9. CDR3 sequence: CASSPTRLAGVETQYF. CDR3 DNA sequence: TGTGCCAGCAGCCCGACCCGACTAGCGGGAGTTGAGACCCAGTACTTC. The full variable domain, rest sourced from reference TRBV5-4 and TRBJ2-5, is ETGVTQSPTHLIKTRGQQVTLRCSSQSGHNTVSWYQQALGQGPQFIFQYYREEENGRGNFPPRFSGLQFPNYSSELNVNALELDDSALYLCASSPTRLAGVETQYFGPGTRLLVL.

The genes are TRBV5-5 and TRBJ1-2; 11 bases map to TRBD1. Trimming took 4 bases from V and 7 from J; bases not matched to a gene: 15. CDR1 and CDR2 from the germline V gene are SGHKS and YYEKEE (reference sequence). The CDR3 consists of 17 residues. CDR3 amino acids: CASSTGRTGGFTGGYTF. In DNA, the CDR3 is TGTGCCAGCAGCACCGGTAGGACAGGGGGCTTCACGGGTGGCTACACCTTC.

In DNA, the CDR3 is TGCGCCAGCAGCCCGCGGGAAAGGGGGAACACTGAAGCTTTCTTT. Amino acid sequence: CASSPRERGNTEAFF. The chain is built from TRBV5-1 and TRBJ1-1; possibly TRBD1 for D (5 bases). V lost 4 bases to trimming and J lost 1 base, with 14 bases between them. The CDR3 extends over 15 amino acids. In germline, CDR1 is SGHRS, CDR2 YFSETQ.

The genes are TRBV7-9 and TRBJ1-3; maybe TRBD1 (5 bases). The CDR3 is 15 residues long. Between the trimmed V and J ends, which lost 1 base and 2 bases, there was a span of 9 bases. Germline assignment: CDR1 SEHNR and CDR2 FQNEAQ (reference sequence). The chain's CDR3 is CASSLGLGAGNTIYF. The CDR3 DNA sequence: TGTGCCAGCAGCTTAGGTTTAGGGGCTGGAAACACCATATATTTT. Full variable domain (remainder filled in from reference TRBV7-9 and TRBJ1-3): DTGVSQNPRHKITKRGQNVTFRCDPISEHNRLYWYRQTLGQGPEFLTYFQNEAQLEKSRLLSDRFSAERPKGSFSTLEIQRTEQGDSAMYLCASSLGLGAGNTIYFGEGSWLTVV.

This chain joins TRBV15 and TRBJ1-1; D is unclear. Germline assignment: CDR1 LNHNV and CDR2 YYDKDF (reference sequence). Trimming took off 5 bases at V and 0 bases at J, with 10 bases between the two ends. There are 14 residues in the CDR3. The CDR3: CATSLSRMNTEAFF. The CDR3 DNA reads TGTGCCACCAGCCTATCCAGGATGAACACTGAAGCTTTCTTT.

This chain joins TRBV6-5 and TRBJ2-7, with D uncertain. Looked up from germline, CDR1 is MNHEY and CDR2 is SVGAGI. The CDR3 contains 12 residues. Between the trimmed V and J ends, which lost 0 bases and 3 bases, there was a span of 3 bases. The CDR3 is CASSYSRYEQYF. In DNA, the CDR3 is TGTGCCAGCAGTTACTCTCGCTACGAGCAGTACTTC.